This is a list of T cell receptor beta chains from one sample in a study of Ad26.COV2.S vaccination and SARS-CoV-2 variants. Assay used: immunoSEQ multiplex PCR; TCRdb lists only in-frame clones, some missing. The sample lists about 350,000 clones, about 87% occurring once. This sample comprised peripheral blood, obtained in a trial of Ad26.COV2.S vaccine versus placebo. The receptors stem from a person aged 18-65 years who received the Ad26.COV2.S COVID-19 vaccine or a placebo. CDR3s include the opening cysteine and the closing phenylalanine or tryptophan. The order of the fields is V gene, D gene, J gene, CDR3 DNA, CDR3 protein. A D gene is named only where the DNA matches it firmly.

V gene: TRBV11-2
D gene: -
J gene: TRBJ1-1
CDR3 DNA: TGTGCCAGCAGCTTGAAGGGGATCGGAGCTTTCTTT
CDR3 protein: CASSLKGIGAFF

V gene: TRBV19
D gene: TRBD1
J gene: TRBJ2-7
CDR3 DNA: TGTGCCAGTAGTTCTCTACAGGGGATCCGTTCTAGCGAGCAGTACTTC
CDR3 protein: CASSSLQGIRSSEQYF

V gene: TRBV4-2
D gene: -
J gene: TRBJ1-1
CDR3 DNA: TGTGCCAGCAGCCAAGTAACAAGGTCTGAAGCTTTCTTT
CDR3 protein: CASSQVTRSEAFF

V gene: TRBV11-2
D gene: -
J gene: TRBJ2-4
CDR3 DNA: TGTGCCAGCAGCTGGAGGGTAGCCAAAAACATTCAGTACTTC
CDR3 protein: CASSWRVAKNIQYF

V gene: TRBV27
D gene: -
J gene: TRBJ2-7
CDR3 DNA: TGTGCCAGCAGGGGTGGACCCGAAAAAGGGTACGAGCAGTACTTC
CDR3 protein: CASRGGPEKGYEQYF

V gene: TRBV9
D gene: -
J gene: TRBJ2-7
CDR3 DNA: TGTGCCAGCAGCTTACGAGACCTCCTCGGGTACGAGCAGTACTTC
CDR3 protein: CASSLRDLLGYEQYF

V gene: TRBV4-3
D gene: TRBD1
J gene: TRBJ2-1
CDR3 DNA: TGCGCCAGCAGCCAAGGGGACAGGGGACCCTACAATGAGCAGTTCTTC
CDR3 protein: CASSQGDRGPYNEQFF

V gene: TRBV6-1
D gene: -
J gene: TRBJ1-6
CDR3 DNA: TGTGCCAGCAGTGAATTCGCAGGGCATTCACCCCTCCACTTT
CDR3 protein: CASSEFAGHSPLHF

V gene: TRBV29-1
D gene: -
J gene: TRBJ1-2
CDR3 DNA: TGCAGCGCCAGCACGGGGGGTTCCTATGGCTACACCTTC
CDR3 protein: CSASTGGSYGYTF

V gene: TRBV6-2/TRBV6-3
D gene: TRBD1
J gene: TRBJ1-4
CDR3 DNA: TGTGCCAGCAGTGGACAGGGGAGGAATGAAAAACTGTTTTTT
CDR3 protein: CASSGQGRNEKLFF

V gene: TRBV5-4
D gene: -
J gene: TRBJ2-2
CDR3 DNA: TGTGCCAGCAGCCCCACCGGGACCGGGGAGCTGTTTTTT
CDR3 protein: CASSPTGTGELFF

V gene: TRBV29-1
D gene: -
J gene: TRBJ2-3
CDR3 DNA: TGCAGCGCCGTCCCGACTGGATATCACACAGATACGCAGTATTTT
CDR3 protein: CSAVPTGYHTDTQYF

V gene: TRBV5-1
D gene: -
J gene: TRBJ1-1
CDR3 DNA: TGCGCCAGCAGCTTGGCCATGTGGGGGGGCACTGAAGCTTTCTTT
CDR3 protein: CASSLAMWGGTEAFF

V gene: TRBV5-5
D gene: -
J gene: TRBJ1-6
CDR3 DNA: TGTGCCAGCAGCTTGCCACGACTACAGGGTCCTGATTCACCCCTCCACTTT
CDR3 protein: CASSLPRLQGPDSPLHF